Below are 23 T cell receptor beta chains sequenced from a single sample in a study of T cells expressing NK-cell markers. One entry per CDR3 protein, without DNA, is what TCRdb gives after re-calling the 5' RACE reads. In total, the table holds about 260,000 distinct CDR3 sequences. The specimen was blood T cells: a sorted CD56 or NKG2C T cell subset, CD4+ or CD8+ T cells, or bulk PBMC T cells (not recorded which). All receptors come from a man aged 18 to 30 in good health.

The V gene is TRBV7-9, the J gene TRBJ2-3; checking the TCRdb D call of TRBD2 is not possible without DNA. CDR3 length: 17 residues. Germline V lookup: CDR1 SEHNR, CDR2 FQNEAQ (reference sequence). The CDR3 loop is CASSMQAGGPVTDTQYF.

This chain uses TRBV7-9 with TRBJ2-3; TCRdb's D gene call, TRBD1, goes unchecked for lack of DNA. The CDR3 extends over 17 amino acids. Germline V lookup: CDR1 SEHNR, CDR2 FQNEAQ (reference sequence). The CDR3 region is CASSSPTTGGSTDTQYF.

This chain joins TRBV6-1 and TRBJ1-3. Germline assignment: CDR1 MNHNS and CDR2 SASEGT. This CDR3 comprises 14 residues. This CDR3 is CASSEGPAGNTIYF.

The V call is TRBV9, the J call TRBJ2-1; without DNA, the TCRdb call of TRBD1 cannot be checked. This CDR3 contains 16 residues. CDR1 is SGDLS and CDR2 is YYNGEE in the germline V gene. The CDR3 region is CASSGGTGDGVNEQFF.

The chain uses TRBV29-1 and TRBJ1-2; TCRdb's D call of TRBD1 is untestable without DNA. CDR1 and CDR2 (germline): SQVTM, ANQGSEA. The CDR3 spans 16 residues. CDR3 sequence: CSVVPVSWGNGYGYTF.

The chain is built from TRBV25-1 and TRBJ2-1; checking the TCRdb D call of TRBD2 is not possible without DNA. CDR3 length: 16 amino acids. In germline, CDR1 is MGHDK, CDR2 SYGVNS. The CDR3 protein is CASSLPGTSGRGEQFF.

The V call is TRBV7-2, the J call TRBJ2-5; there is no DNA to check the TCRdb D call of TRBD2. The CDR3 totals 13 residues. The germline CDR1 and CDR2 sequences are SGHTA and FQGNSA. The CDR3 spells CASGPSRGETQYF.

The chain is built from TRBV5-1 and TRBJ2-1; there is no DNA to check the TCRdb D call of TRBD1. Germline V lookup: CDR1 SGHRS, CDR2 YFSETQ. CDR3 size: 15 residues. The CDR3 loop reads CASSLIQGAYNEQFF. The entire variable domain, with the rest obtained from reference TRBV5-1 and TRBJ2-1, is as follows: KAGVTQTPRYLIKTRGQQVTLSCSPISGHRSVSWYQQTPGQGLQFLFEYFSETQRNKGNFPGRFSGRQFSNSRSEMNVSTLELGDSALYLCASSLIQGAYNEQFFGPGTRLTVL.

The CDR3 loop reads CSASDPAAAEAFF. This rearrangement joins TRBV20-1 to TRBJ1-1. Germline V gene sequence: CDR1 DFQATT, CDR2 SNEGSKA (reference sequence). The CDR3 is 13 residues long.

The gene calls are TRBV2 and TRBJ1-2; TCRdb designates TRBD1, a call that cannot be tested without DNA. Germline CDR1 and CDR2: SNHLY and FYNNEI. CDR3 size: 14 residues. CDR3 sequence reads: CASSEHQGRGGYTF.

This chain links TRBV5-1 with TRBJ1-1; as DNA is missing, the TRBD1 call by TCRdb cannot be tested. Germline V lookup: CDR1 SGHRS, CDR2 YFSETQ. The CDR3 has 13 residues. The CDR3 loop reads CASRDAGTAEAFF.

J is TRBJ2-3 and V is TRBV27; TCRdb names TRBD1, which stays unverified in the absence of DNA. Germline V lookup: CDR1 MNHEY, CDR2 SMNVEV (reference sequence). CDR3 size: 15 residues. CDR3: CASSSTGTHTDTQYF.

The CDR3: CASSPGETYGYTF. J is TRBJ1-2 and V is TRBV18. The CDR3 consists of 13 residues. Germline V gene sequence: CDR1 KGHSH, CDR2 LQKENI.

The genes are TRBV12-3 or TRBV12-4 and TRBJ1-2; TCRdb's D gene call, TRBD1, goes unchecked for lack of DNA. This CDR3 has 15 residues. CDR3 loop: CASSLAGGAQDGYTF.

This rearrangement joins TRBV12-3 or TRBV12-4 to TRBJ1-1. The CDR3 extends over 11 amino acids. The CDR3 sequence: CASSLGQGAFF.

The rearrangement uses TRBV24-1 and TRBJ1-1. The CDR3 runs 13 residues. Per germline, CDR1 KGHDR and CDR2 SFDVKD. CDR3 loop: CATSAAGTTEAFF.

The rearrangement uses TRBV20-1 and TRBJ2-5; the D call of TRBD1 rests on TCRdb alone, since no DNA is present to check it. Per the germline V gene, CDR1 is DFQATT and CDR2 is SNEGSKA (reference sequence). The CDR3 consists of 12 residues. CDR3 protein: CSALQGFETQYF.

This chain connects TRBV5-1 to TRBJ2-6. CDR3 size: 16 residues. Germline CDR1 SGHRS, CDR2 YFSETQ. CDR3 amino acids: CASSSTGISGANVLTF. Supplemented by reference TRBV5-1 and TRBJ2-6, the full variable domain reads KAGVTQTPRYLIKTRGQQVTLSCSPISGHRSVSWYQQTPGQGLQFLFEYFSETQRNKGNFPGRFSGRQFSNSRSEMNVSTLELGDSALYLCASSSTGISGANVLTFGAGSRLTVL.

This chain links TRBV7-9 with TRBJ2-1; the D call from TCRdb, TRBD2, cannot be confirmed without DNA. CDR1 SEHNR and CDR2 FQNEAQ come from the germline V gene (reference sequence). This CDR3 is 17 amino acids long. The CDR3 spells CASSLAPSGRRGLEQFF.

This chain links TRBV5-1 with TRBJ1-5; TCRdb returns TRBD1, unconfirmable since there is no DNA. This CDR3 has 15 residues. Germline V lookup: CDR1 SGHRS, CDR2 YFSETQ. This CDR3 reads CASSLGGAPNQPQHF.

This CDR3 reads CASCPTGSHNEQFF. The chain links TRBV18 to TRBJ2-1; the TRBD1 assignment by TCRdb is unverifiable without DNA. CDR3 length: 14 amino acids. Per germline, CDR1 KGHSH and CDR2 LQKENI. Complete variable domain (other parts from reference TRBV18 and TRBJ2-1): NAGVMQNPRHLVRRRGQEARLRCSPMKGHSHVYWYRQLPEEGLKFMVYLQKENIIDESGMPKERFSAEFPKEGPSILRIQQVVRGDSAAYFCASCPTGSHNEQFFGPGTRLTVL.

This chain links TRBV19 with TRBJ2-5; the D gene TCRdb calls, TRBD2, cannot be checked with no DNA. The CDR3 totals 18 residues. The germline gives CDR1 LNHDA, CDR2 SQIVND (reference sequence). The CDR3 is CASSIRTSGRASQETQYF.

This chain joins TRBV28 and TRBJ2-2; TCRdb proposes TRBD1, but this gene call is untestable without DNA. CDR3 size: 17 residues. Germline values: CDR1 MDHEN, CDR2 SYDVKM. CDR3 amino acids: CASSSPDRLTSTGELFF.